These T cell receptor beta chains were read from a single sample in a study of a mutant IDH1 vaccine in newly diagnosed glioma. Only in-frame clones appear in the TCRdb table, and some are missing; sequencing was by immunoSEQ multiplex PCR. The table includes tens of thousands of clones, around 82% detected once. The specimen was PBMCs, collected from a glioma patient treated with radiotherapy, temozolomide or both. These receptors were collected from a woman aged 45-60 years with glioma. Each CDR3 is given with its conserved first and last residue. The D gene is left open where the match is weak. A row's size may be missing; if present it is once, few, many or a size class.

V gene	J gene	D gene	clone size	CDR3 protein	CDR3 DNA
TRBV9	TRBJ2-1	-	-	CASSVATDKYNEQFF	TGTGCCAGCAGCGTAGCTACCGACAAATACAATGAGCAGTTCTTC
TRBV7-2	TRBJ1-1	TRBD1	-	CASSPKQTGQTEAFF	TGTGCCAGCAGCCCGAAGCAGACAGGGCAAACTGAAGCTTTCTTT
TRBV6-5	TRBJ1-5	-	once	CASRPDSTGQPQHF	TGTGCCAGCAGACCCGACAGTACTGGTCAGCCCCAGCATTTT
TRBV28	TRBJ2-1	TRBD2	-	CASRGWDGGASYNEQFF	TGTGCCAGCAGGGGGTGGGACGGGGGGGCTTCCTACAATGAGCAGTTCTTC
TRBV5-4	TRBJ2-2	-	-	CASSLGPGELFF	TGTGCCAGCAGCTTGGGCCCCGGGGAGCTGTTTTTT
TRBV4-3	TRBJ1-6	-	few	CASSQDETGNIPSPLHF	TGCGCCAGCAGCCAAGACGAGACAGGAAATATTCCCTCACCCCTCCACTTT
TRBV6-1	TRBJ2-7	-	-	CASSVAGAEQYF	TGTGCCAGCAGTGTCGCAGGGGCCGAGCAGTACTTC
TRBV6-5	TRBJ2-1	-	-	CASSYGRAATRNEQFF	TGTGCCAGCAGTTACGGCAGGGCGGCGACCCGCAATGAGCAGTTCTTC
TRBV6-5	TRBJ2-7	TRBD1	-	CASSLTGAYEQYF	TGTGCCAGCAGTTTGACAGGGGCCTACGAGCAGTACTTC
TRBV25-1	TRBJ2-1	-	-	CASSETGSVSNEQFF	TGTGCCAGCAGTGAAACGGGGTCAGTTTCAAATGAGCAGTTCTTC
TRBV6-1	TRBJ1-1	-	-	CASNSRMNTEAFF	TGTGCCAGCAACTCCAGAATGAACACTGAAGCTTTCTTT
TRBV5-1	TRBJ2-1	-	-	CASSLAVFAYNEQFF	TGCGCCAGCAGCTTGGCTGTTTTTGCCTACAATGAGCAGTTCTTC
TRBV6-1	TRBJ1-1	-	-	CASSDGGNTEAFF	TGTGCCAGCAGTGACGGGGGGAACACTGAAGCTTTCTTT
TRBV5-1	TRBJ2-5	TRBD1	-	CASSLDGTGGAETQYF	TGCGCCAGCAGCTTGGACGGGACAGGGGGCGCGGAGACCCAGTACTTC
TRBV10-3	TRBJ2-1	-	-	CAISESQGSYNEQFF	TGTGCCATCAGTGAGTCTCAGGGGAGCTACAATGAGCAGTTCTTC
TRBV10-3	TRBJ2-6	-	-	CAISEEGAGANVLTF	TGTGCCATCAGTGAGGAGGGGGCTGGGGCCAACGTCCTGACTTTC
TRBV27	TRBJ1-2	TRBD1	-	CASSLSRAGGEYGYTF	TGTGCCAGCAGTTTATCGAGGGCAGGGGGTGAATATGGCTACACCTTC
TRBV19	TRBJ1-5	-	-	CASSGQRGQPQHF	TGTGCCAGTAGTGGACAACGGGGCCAGCCCCAGCATTTT
TRBV6-4	TRBJ2-3	TRBD2	-	CASSVAGGVDTQYF	TGTGCCAGCAGTGTAGCGGGGGGCGTGGATACGCAGTATTTT
TRBV30	TRBJ1-1	-	few	CAWKMGMNTEAFF	TGTGCCTGGAAGATGGGCATGAACACTGAAGCTTTCTTT
TRBV2	TRBJ1-1	-	-	CASSPLDRRDTEAFF	TGTGCCAGCAGTCCCTTAGACAGGAGGGACACTGAAGCTTTCTTT
TRBV27	TRBJ1-2	TRBD1	-	CASSSLTGIYGYTF	TGTGCCAGCAGTTCCTTGACAGGGATATATGGCTACACCTTC
TRBV25-1	TRBJ1-5	-	-	CASSDLGRGVPQPQHF	TGTGCCAGCAGTGACTTGGGCAGGGGAGTCCCTCAGCCCCAGCATTTT
TRBV6-5	TRBJ1-1	-	-	CASSYSRRSEAFF	TGTGCCAGCAGTTACTCCCGCCGTTCGGAAGCTTTCTTT
TRBV9	TRBJ1-5	-	-	CASSRGVLNQPQHF	TGTGCCAGCAGCCGGGGGGTTCTCAATCAGCCCCAGCATTTT
TRBV4-1	TRBJ1-3	-	-	CASSPAMYAGNTIYF	TGCGCCAGCAGCCCCGCCATGTACGCTGGAAACACCATATATTTT
TRBV18	TRBJ2-6	-	-	CASSPPAGANVLTF	TGTGCCAGCTCACCCCCGGCAGGGGCCAACGTCCTGACTTTC
TRBV6-1	TRBJ2-3	TRBD1	-	CASSAGTGAHTDTQYF	TGTGCCAGCAGTGCCGGGACAGGGGCCCACACAGATACGCAGTATTTT
TRBV25-1	TRBJ1-6	-	-	CASNPSGSWYNSPLHF	TGTGCCAGCAACCCTTCCGGTAGTTGGTATAATTCACCCCTCCACTTT
TRBV5-5	TRBJ1-1	-	-	CASSLREANTEAFF	TGTGCCAGCAGCCTCAGGGAGGCGAACACTGAAGCTTTCTTT
TRBV6-5	TRBJ2-7	TRBD2	-	CASSSTSGGYYEQYF	TGTGCCAGCAGTTCGACTAGCGGGGGGTACTACGAGCAGTACTTC
TRBV27	TRBJ2-2	TRBD1	-	CASSQTQGATGELFF	TGTGCCAGCAGTCAAACCCAGGGGGCCACCGGGGAGCTGTTTTTT
TRBV29-1	TRBJ2-3	-	-	CSVEIGGTLQYF	TGCAGCGTTGAAATCGGGGGGACACTGCAGTATTTT
TRBV10-3	TRBJ2-1	TRBD2	-	CAIGGGGVMNEQFF	TGTGCCATCGGCGGCGGGGGGGTTATGAATGAGCAGTTCTTC
TRBV6-6	TRBJ1-1	-	-	CASSPENTEAFF	TGTGCCAGCAGCCCGGAGAACACTGAAGCTTTCTTT
TRBV19	TRBJ1-2	-	-	CATSPRGNYGYTF	TGTGCCACCTCCCCAAGGGGGAACTATGGCTACACCTTC
TRBV10-3	TRBJ2-1	-	once	CAIRGGPVTNNEQFF	TGTGCCATCAGGGGGGGACCAGTAACGAACAATGAGCAGTTCTTC
TRBV18	TRBJ1-2	TRBD1	once	CASSSGTGTQLAYGYTF	TGTGCCAGCTCGTCCGGGACAGGGACTCAATTGGCCTATGGCTACACCTTC
TRBV6-5	TRBJ2-2	TRBD2	-	CASSYYTSGNTGELFF	TGTGCCAGCAGTTACTACACTAGCGGGAACACCGGGGAGCTGTTTTTT
TRBV18	TRBJ1-1	-	-	CASSLPPSNTEAFF	TGTGCCAGCTCACTCCCCCCTTCGAACACTGAAGCTTTCTTT
TRBV6-1	TRBJ2-7	-	-	CATSDGRIYEQYF	TGTGCCACCTCGGATGGGCGGATCTACGAGCAGTACTTC
TRBV7-3	TRBJ1-1	TRBD1	-	CASSLDREAEAFF	TGTGCCAGCAGCTTGGACAGGGAAGCTGAAGCTTTCTTT
TRBV5-1	TRBJ2-2	-	-	CASSLALRGTGELFF	TGCGCCAGCAGCTTGGCCCTCCGGGGAACCGGGGAGCTGTTTTTT
TRBV7-2	TRBJ2-2	-	-	CASSSQGTSNTGELFF	TGTGCCAGCAGCTCTCAGGGGACCTCGAACACCGGGGAGCTGTTTTTT
TRBV7-3	TRBJ2-1	-	-	CASSSQPGDEQFF	TGTGCCAGCAGCTCCCAACCTGGGGATGAGCAGTTCTTC
TRBV27	TRBJ2-3	-	-	CASSSGPTDTQYF	TGTGCCAGCAGTAGTGGGCCCACAGATACGCAGTATTTT